These 2 T cell receptor beta chains were all obtained from the same sample, sequenced in a study of identifying expanded T cells in peripheral blood. The table came from immunoSEQ multiplex PCR; TCRdb's copy has only in-frame clones and leaves some out. Among about 86,000 clones, 70% to 90% were seen once, and the ten largest hold just under 4.5%. Sequenced sample: blood. The source of these receptors is a person between 18 and 69 years old in good health.

This chain links TRBV2 with TRBJ2-3, with D unresolved. The germline CDR1 and CDR2 sequences are SNHLY and FYNNEI. This CDR3 has 12 residues. Trimming took off 7 bases at V and 4 bases at J, with 9 bases between the two ends. CDR3 coding DNA: TGTGCCAGCAACCGCCTAGCAGATACGCAGTATTTT. Translating it yields CASNRLADTQYF.

The gene calls are TRBV11-2 and TRBJ1-1, with D unresolved. This CDR3 region has 15 residues. Germline V gene lookup returns CDR1 SGHAT and CDR2 FQNNGV. V was cut by 4 bases and J by 2 bases, with 14 bases left in between. CDR3 DNA sequence: TGTGCCAGCAGCTCCAGTCCCGGGTCCAACACTGAAGCTTTCTTT. This gives the protein CASSSSPGSNTEAFF.